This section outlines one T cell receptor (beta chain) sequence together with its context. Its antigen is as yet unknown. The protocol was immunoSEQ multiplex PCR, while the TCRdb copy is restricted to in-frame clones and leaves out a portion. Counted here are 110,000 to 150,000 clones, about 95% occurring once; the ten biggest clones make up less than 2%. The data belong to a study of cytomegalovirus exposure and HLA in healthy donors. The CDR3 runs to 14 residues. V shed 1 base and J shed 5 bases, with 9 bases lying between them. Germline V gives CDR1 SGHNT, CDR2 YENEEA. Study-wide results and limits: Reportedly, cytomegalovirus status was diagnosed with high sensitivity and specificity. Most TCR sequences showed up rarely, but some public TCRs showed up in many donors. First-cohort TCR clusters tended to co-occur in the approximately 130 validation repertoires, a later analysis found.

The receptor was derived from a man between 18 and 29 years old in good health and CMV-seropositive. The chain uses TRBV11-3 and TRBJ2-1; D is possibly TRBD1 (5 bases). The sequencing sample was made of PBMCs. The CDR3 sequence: CASSLGGPNNEQFF. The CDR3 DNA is TGTGCCAGCAGCTTAGGGGGCCCAAACAATGAGCAGTTCTTC.